These T cell receptor beta chains were read from a single sample in a study of T cells after yellow fever vaccination. TCRdb passed the 5' RACE reads through MiXCR, listing each CDR3 protein once. This repertoire shows 310,000 or so distinct CDR3 sequences, about 6.9% found once; its top ten account for roughly a sixth. The sequencing used PBMCs, collected about 49 days after the first yellow fever vaccination. The receptors here all came from a man between 18 and 35 years old who received the YFV17D yellow fever vaccine. CDR3s include the opening cysteine and the closing phenylalanine or tryptophan. Part of the rows lack a size; the others show once, few, many or a class for expanded clones.

j_call: TRBJ2-6
v_call: TRBV14
clone_size: many
cdr3_aa: CASSQEKAGPSSGANVLTF

j_call: TRBJ2-7
v_call: TRBV27
clone_size: many
cdr3_aa: CASSQQAGGPYEQYF

j_call: TRBJ2-5
v_call: TRBV7-2
clone_size: many
cdr3_aa: CASTLAGTGEETQYF

j_call: TRBJ2-2
v_call: TRBV20-1
clone_size: few
cdr3_aa: CSARRFSSGELFF

j_call: TRBJ2-1
v_call: TRBV5-1
clone_size: NA
cdr3_aa: CASSLGSAGSEQFF

j_call: TRBJ1-1
v_call: TRBV3-1
clone_size: many
cdr3_aa: CASSQEAQRAFF

j_call: TRBJ2-1
v_call: TRBV7-6
clone_size: few
cdr3_aa: CASSLFPGGAALDEQFF

j_call: TRBJ2-7
v_call: TRBV12-3/TRBV12-4
clone_size: NA
cdr3_aa: CASSFGGRNEQYF

j_call: TRBJ1-1
v_call: TRBV30
clone_size: NA
cdr3_aa: CAWSVWGGGTEAFF

j_call: TRBJ2-7
v_call: TRBV23-1
clone_size: few
cdr3_aa: CASSQSAGAYEQYF

j_call: TRBJ2-5
v_call: TRBV6-5
clone_size: many
cdr3_aa: CASSYSGGTQETQYF

j_call: TRBJ2-2
v_call: TRBV9
clone_size: NA
cdr3_aa: CASSPRVSGGDTGELFF

j_call: TRBJ2-7
v_call: TRBV10-3
clone_size: NA
cdr3_aa: CAIRNRDSSYEQYF

j_call: TRBJ2-3
v_call: TRBV27
clone_size: few
cdr3_aa: CASSFLGQGWQDTQYF

j_call: TRBJ2-1
v_call: TRBV4-2
clone_size: few
cdr3_aa: CASSPGGAEVNEQFF

j_call: TRBJ2-5
v_call: TRBV6-5
clone_size: NA
cdr3_aa: CASSYGPQGRETQYF